This T cell receptor (beta chain) was identified in a study of blood T cell repertoires in COVID-19 (dated by TCRdb to the early 2020s). A note on the overall study: Samples covering the acute and convalescent phases of COVID-19 were provided by collaborators in the United States, Italy and Spain. The repertoires were made available in a free public database intended to serve as a resource for research on the immune response to SARS-CoV-2. The samples were drawn from the first 160 participants of the ongoing ImmuneRACE study and from 1,200 or so subjects provided by 6 global collaborators. Subjects who had been exposed to COVID-19, were actively infected with it, or had recovered from it provided the deeply sampled blood TCRbeta repertoires that made up the dataset. Nearly every sample came with metadata listing a de-identified subject ID, COVID-19 status, age in years and sex. Where HLA class I and class II types were available, the types were taken from metadata supplied by the sample provider, not from assay-based typing. The material from the prospective study consisted of cDNA or gDNA derived from T cells, B-cell-depleted T cells, or PBMCs.

One collaborating source in Seattle enrolled patients while the patients were actively infected and followed the patients over time throughout the course of disease. Collaborating institutions collected whole blood in K2EDTA tubes following their own protocols. For TCRbeta analysis, collaborators shipped samples in one of three forms: frozen whole blood, isolated PBMCs, or DNA extracted from either of those sample types. TCRbeta CDR3 regions were amplified from genomic DNA by means of the immunoSEQ Assay, a bias-controlled multiplex PCR. The study's processing was this. The number of nucleated cells in each sample was estimated from the amplification of reference gene primers within the assay. Sequence reads were collapsed and filtered to measure the absolute abundance of every unique TCRbeta CDR3 rearrangement. For each sample, productive Simpson clonality was calculated by taking the square root of Simpson's diversity index across productive rearrangements. TCRdb carries this immuneACCESS record with in-frame sequences only. Its versions omit some clonotypes, under half of them owing to an unresolved V gene in the studies checked, with the rest unexplained. The V and J calls and clone size come from that table; D and trimming were worked out from the DNA. This sample holds 140,000 to 150,000 clones; approximately 85% were observed only once. The top ten constitute about 8% of the sample.

Including cysteine and phenylalanine, the CDR3 has 14 amino acids. The sequence is cut down to CDR3 DNA, 42 bases in frame from base 1. The germline V and J ends show losses of 9 bases and 2 bases respectively, and no gene match explains 8 bases of the junction. CDR1 is given as LNHNV and CDR2 as YYDKDF, both from the germline V gene (reference sequence). With regard to this clone: It lacks a known antigen. There are no base qualities to consult, and no much larger clone falls within one base.

Study-wide conclusions, independent of this receptor: The amount of clinical and demographic metadata varied by source and participant and was provided uncurated.

The TCR comes from an older woman with COVID-19, enrolled during active disease. This chain joins TRBV15 to TRBJ2-7, with TRBD2 identical over 9 junction bases. The source material was peripheral blood. The CDR3 is CATADSGRPYEQYF. In nucleotides, the sequence is TGTGCCACTGCGGATAGCGGGAGACCCTACGAGCAGTACTTC.